Shown below are 22 T cell receptor beta chains from a single sample sequenced in a study of blood T cell repertoires in COVID-19. Generated by immunoSEQ multiplex PCR, the TCRdb table keeps only in-frame clones and is missing some. The sample yields about 180,000 clones, approximately 90% seen once. The sequenced sample was peripheral blood. These TCRs come from a woman in her 30s with active or convalescent COVID-19.

The chain is built from TRBV18 and TRBJ2-5; 11 bases align to TRBD2. Per the germline V gene, CDR1 is KGHSH and CDR2 is LQKENI. V gave up 5 bases and J gave up 5 bases; unmatched junction bases: 19. CDR3 length: 19 residues. The CDR3 DNA reads TGTGCCAGCTCAGGAGTATCCATTAGCGGGAGGGCCAGGATGGAGACCCAGTACTTC. This encodes CASSGVSISGRARMETQYF. The whole variable domain, remainder taken from reference TRBV18 and TRBJ2-5, is NAGVMQNPRHLVRRRGQEARLRCSPMKGHSHVYWYRQLPEEGLKFMVYLQKENIIDESGMPKERFSAEFPKEGPSILRIQQVVRGDSAAYFCASSGVSISGRARMETQYFGPGTRLLVL.

This clone was found once. The rearrangement links TRBV9 to TRBJ1-1; D is unresolved. The germline gives CDR1 SGDLS, CDR2 YYNGEE. The CDR3 runs 15 residues. Trimming shortened V by 3 bases and J by 0 bases, and 12 bases separated the two germline ends. The CDR3 bases are TGTGCCAGCAGCGCAGGTGGATCCATGAACACTGAAGCTTTCTTT. This encodes CASSAGGSMNTEAFF.

The CDR3 is CASSRRGGEINYGYTF. For the CDR3, the DNA is TGTGCCAGCAGCCGTAGGGGGGGGGAGATTAACTATGGCTACACCTTC. V and J are TRBV3-1 (or the pseudogene TRBV3-2) and TRBJ1-2, with a weak D call TRBD1 (6 bases). This CDR3 spans 16 amino acids. Germline assignment: CDR1 LGHDT and CDR2 YNNKEL (reference sequence). Deletions cut 4 bases from V and 1 base from J, with 16 bases between.

This clone was seen only once. The chain employs TRBV6-1 and TRBJ1-2; tentative D call: TRBD1 (6 bases). Deletions cut 3 bases from V and 4 bases from J, with 15 bases between. This CDR3 comprises 15 residues. Germline V gives CDR1 MNHNS, CDR2 SASEGT. CDR3 nucleotides: TGTGCCAGCAGTGATGACTCTAGGACAGTCTATGGCTACACCTTC. Translation gives CASSDDSRTVYGYTF.

The sample holds one count of this clone. V usage is TRBV15 and J usage is TRBJ1-2; no reliable D call. Germline loops: CDR1 LNHNV, CDR2 YYDKDF (reference sequence). This CDR3 spans 12 amino acids. Trimming removed 4 bases from V and 8 bases from J, with 11 bases in between. This chain's CDR3 is CATSTSRGGYTF. DNA for the CDR3: TGTGCCACCAGCACAAGTCGCGGGGGCTACACCTTC. Supplemented by reference TRBV15 and TRBJ1-2, the full variable domain reads DAMVIQNPRYQVTQFGKPVTLSCSQTLNHNVMYWYQQKSSQAPKLLFHYYDKDFNNEADTPDNFQSRRPNTSFCFLDIRSPGLGDTAMYLCATSTSRGGYTFGSGTRLTVV.

The rearrangement links TRBV18 to TRBJ2-7; TRBD1 aligns across 11 bases. Germline CDR1 KGHSH, CDR2 LQKENI. The V segment lost 5 bases and the J segment 4 bases; nucleotides outside the gene matches: 7. The CDR3 has 15 residues. The CDR3 sequence is CASSSGTGGFYEQYF. CDR3 DNA sequence: TGTGCCAGCTCATCGGGGACAGGGGGGTTTTACGAGCAGTACTTC.

This chain joins TRBV4-2 and TRBJ2-1; 9 nucleotides match TRBD2. After removal of 1 base from V and 5 bases from J, the junction contained 6 bases not matched to a gene. This CDR3 is built from 16 residues. Germline CDR1 and CDR2: LGHNA and YNFKEQ. CDR3 DNA sequence: TGTGCCAGCAGCCAAGTGGCGGGCGGGAGGGACAATGAGCAGTTCTTC. It specifies CASSQVAGGRDNEQFF.

The chain links TRBV24-1 to TRBJ1-2; D call uncertain. CDR1 KGHDR and CDR2 SFDVKD come from the germline V gene. The CDR3 runs to 16 residues. V dropped 1 base and J dropped 4 bases, with 15 bases sitting between them. The CDR3 coding sequence is TGTGCCACCAGTGATTTCCGAGTCCGAACCGGCTATGGCTACACCTTC. It specifies CATSDFRVRTGYGYTF.

The V and J genes are TRBV4-1 and TRBJ2-3; the D is unclear. Germline-derived CDR1 and CDR2 are MGHRA and YSYEKL. V lost 4 bases and J lost 0, with 11 bases in between. The length of the CDR3 is 15 residues. The CDR3 nucleotides read TGCGCCAGCAGCCCGAGCCCGTTTAGCACAGATACGCAGTATTTT. It is translated as CASSPSPFSTDTQYF.

The chain joins TRBV4-1 to TRBJ1-5; D is possibly TRBD1 (6 bases). V lost 0 bases to trimming and J lost 7 bases, with 10 bases between them. This CDR3 region has 14 residues. Germline CDR1 is MGHRA and CDR2 is YSYEKL. The CDR3 DNA reads as TGCGCCAGCAGCCAAGATTACAGGGTCCAGCCCCAGCATTTT. Translation: CASSQDYRVQPQHF.

The chain employs TRBV28 and TRBJ1-5; 8 nucleotides match TRBD1. The CDR3 has 13 residues. In germline, CDR1 is MDHEN, CDR2 SYDVKM. J lost 4 bases, V lost 10 bases, and 6 bases had no gene match. The CDR3 protein is CAIYTGGNQPQHF. CDR3 sequence (DNA): TGTGCCATTTATACAGGGGGGAATCAGCCCCAGCATTTT.

The rearrangement joins TRBV27 to TRBJ2-1, with 11 bases matching TRBD2. CDR3 length equals 14 residues. CDR1 is MNHEY and CDR2 is SMNVEV in the germline V gene (reference sequence). Trimming removed 7 bases from V and 8 bases from J; junction bases left unmatched: 7. The CDR3 region is CASKHSGRADEQFF. The CDR3 DNA reads TGTGCCAGCAAACATAGCGGGAGGGCCGATGAGCAGTTCTTC.

This clone was counted only a few times. The rearrangement joins TRBV5-1 to TRBJ1-4; the match to TRBD1 covers 7 bases. Germline CDR1 reads SGHRS; CDR2 reads YFSETQ. The CDR3 contains 14 residues. The junction had 2 bases not matched to a gene; V was cut back by 2 bases and J by 4 bases. CDR3 loop: CASSLGGGNEKLFF. The CDR3 bases are TGCGCCAGCAGCTTAGGGGGCGGTAATGAAAAACTGTTTTTT.

The chain has TRBV5-1 and TRBJ1-5; TRBD1 matches 7 bases. The CDR3 is 14 residues long. Unmatched junction bases numbered 6, after V lost 4 bases and J lost 5 bases. Germline lookup yields CDR1 SGHRS and CDR2 YFSETQ. The CDR3 bases are TGCGCCAGCAGCCTGACAGGGCGGGATCAGCCCCAGCATTTT. Translation gives CASSLTGRDQPQHF.

V is TRBV13 and J is TRBJ2-3; the D gene is possibly TRBD2 (6 bases). Deletions cut 2 bases from V and 2 bases from J, with 20 bases between. Per the germline V gene, CDR1 is PRHDT and CDR2 is FYEKMQ (reference sequence). The CDR3 spans 18 residues. CDR3 in amino acids: CASSLTIRDSPYTDTQYF. The DNA for the CDR3 is TGTGCCAGCAGCTTAACAATCCGGGACTCTCCCTACACAGATACGCAGTATTTT. Full variable domain (rest looked up from reference TRBV13 and TRBJ2-3): AAGVIQSPRHLIKEKRETATLKCYPIPRHDTVYWYQQGPGQDPQFLISFYEKMQSDKGSIPDRFSAQQFSDYHSELNMSSLELGDSALYFCASSLTIRDSPYTDTQYFGPGTRLTVL.

The V gene is TRBV15, the J gene TRBJ2-7; possible D gene TRBD1, 6 bases. The ends were cut back, 5 bases at V and 2 bases at J, with 16 bases in the middle. CDR1 LNHNV and CDR2 YYDKDF come from the germline V gene (reference sequence). The CDR3 runs 15 residues. As DNA, the CDR3 is TGTGCCACCAGCGGACCAGGGGCTATCGCCTACGAGCAGTACTTC. As protein: CATSGPGAIAYEQYF.

The chain carries TRBV6-5 and TRBJ2-7, with TRBD1 identical over 8 bases. The CDR3 covers 15 residues. CDR1 and CDR2 from the germline V gene are MNHEY and SVGAGI. V shed 4 bases and J 0 bases; nucleotides not matched to a gene: 5. The CDR3 bases are TGTGCCAGCAGTTCGGGCGGGACAGGCTCCTACGAGCAGTACTTC. This translates into CASSSGGTGSYEQYF.

The rearrangement links TRBV14 to TRBJ1-5, with D possibly TRBD1 on 5 matching bases. V was trimmed by 0 bases and J by 7 bases, leaving 7 bases between them. Germline V gene data show CDR1 as SGHDN and CDR2 as FVKESK. This CDR3 region has 13 residues. The CDR3: CASSQERGQPQHF. As DNA, the CDR3 is TGTGCCAGCAGCCAAGAAAGGGGACAGCCCCAGCATTTT.

This chain uses TRBV14 with TRBJ2-7; 14 positions match TRBD2. The junction had 4 bases not matched to a gene; V was cut back by 4 bases and J by 5 bases. The CDR3 is 15 amino acids. Germline V CDR1 and CDR2: SGHDN, FVKESK. The CDR3 region is CASSRGLAGVDEQYF. The CDR3, as DNA: TGTGCCAGCAGCCGGGGACTAGCGGGAGTGGACGAGCAGTACTTC.

The V and J genes are TRBV7-6 and TRBJ2-1, with 8 bases that match TRBD1. The V gene end was trimmed by 5 bases and the J gene end by 2 bases; junction bases not matched to a gene: 5. CDR3 length: 15 residues. Per germline, CDR1 SGHVS and CDR2 FNYEAQ. The CDR3 region is CASSQGQETYNEQFF. The CDR3 DNA is TGTGCCAGCAGCCAGGGACAGGAGACCTACAATGAGCAGTTCTTC.

V and J are TRBV9 and TRBJ1-3, with D unclear. Germline CDR1 SGDLS, CDR2 YYNGEE. V lost 3 bases to trimming and J lost 4 bases, with 8 bases between them. The CDR3 has 13 amino acids. CDR3 in DNA: TGTGCCAGCAGCGAGCGGGCGGGAAACACCATATATTTT. This translates into CASSERAGNTIYF.

This clone was recorded only once. The rearrangement joins TRBV14 to TRBJ2-1, with D perhaps matching TRBD1 (5 bases). Germline loops: CDR1 SGHDN, CDR2 FVKESK. Trimming pared 0 bases from V and 3 bases from J, leaving 15 bases between. This CDR3 comprises 17 residues. CDR3 sequence: CASSQDRPGFFYNEQFF. DNA of the CDR3: TGTGCCAGCAGCCAAGATCGCCCAGGGTTTTTCTACAATGAGCAGTTCTTC.